A selection of T cell receptor beta chains follows, all from one sample in a study of regulatory T cells in long-lasting Graves disease. TCRdb reprocessed the multiplex PCR reads via MiXCR and lists one record per CDR3 protein. The sample comprises 410,000 or so distinct CDR3 sequences, about 16% of which are singletons, and roughly a sixth rests with the top ten. These same data were also listed under a study on T cells in Graves' hyperthyroidism and ophthalmopathy.

Sequences were derived from peripheral blood mononuclear cells (PBMCs), sampled at new diagnosis, from a patient treated with antithyroid drugs. Receptors were obtained from a woman aged 25 to 39 with Graves disease. Both conserved end residues are part of each CDR3. The order of the fields is V gene, D gene, J gene, clone size, CDR3 protein, CDR3 DNA. D genes are given only for firm matches. Clone size, where shown, is once, few, many, or a class for clones that have expanded.

>TRBV30|TRBD2|TRBJ2-1|many
CAWSTSGYNEQFF
TGTGCCTGGAGTACTAGCGGGTACAATGAGCAGTTCTTC
>TRBV10-3|TRBD2|TRBJ2-1|few
CAISVGFSGSSSYNEQFF
TGTGCCATCAGTGTTGGTTTTAGCGGGAGTAGCTCCTACAATGAGCAGTTCTTC
>TRBV6-1|NA|TRBJ1-1|NA
CASSPPPPGGFTEAFF
TGTGCCAGCAGTCCCCCTCCACCCGGGGGATTCACTGAAGCTTTCTTT
>TRBV20-1|NA|TRBJ2-5|NA
CSARRQAGETQYF
TGCAGTGCCCGCCGACAGGCAGGGGAGACCCAGTACTTC
>TRBV6-1|TRBD1|TRBJ1-6|many
CASSERDRPYNSPLHF
TGTGCCAGCAGTGAGCGGGACAGACCTTATAATTCACCCCTCCACTTT
>TRBV12-3/TRBV12-4|NA|TRBJ1-2|NA
CASRFLPSYGYTF
TGTGCCAGCAGGTTTCTTCCTAGCTATGGCTACACCTTC
>TRBV7-9|TRBD1|TRBJ2-7|NA
CASGQAVHEQYF
TGTGCCAGCGGACAGGCCGTCCACGAGCAGTACTTC
>TRBV7-9|TRBD1|TRBJ2-5|many
CASSFLGQGQETQYF
TGTGCCAGCAGCTTCTTGGGACAGGGGCAAGAGACCCAGTACTTC
>TRBV6-5|NA|TRBJ1-1|many
CASSYRQERNTEAFF
TGTGCCAGCAGTTACAGACAGGAGAGGAACACTGAAGCTTTCTTT
>TRBV20-1|TRBD2|TRBJ2-5|many
CSAVAGQETQYF
TGCAGTGCTGTAGCGGGCCAAGAGACCCAGTACTTC
>TRBV20-1|TRBD2|TRBJ2-1|many
CSARRLAVNNEQFF
TGCAGTGCCCGCCGACTAGCGGTAAACAATGAGCAGTTCTTC
>TRBV11-3|NA|TRBJ2-4|few
CASSADRSLKNIQYF
TGTGCCAGCAGCGCAGACCGGTCCCTAAAAAACATTCAGTACTTC
>TRBV27|TRBD2|TRBJ2-3|few
CASSFSPLILAGETDTQYF
TGTGCCAGCAGTTTCTCCCCCCTTATACTAGCGGGAGAAACAGATACGCAGTATTTT
>TRBV2|TRBD2|TRBJ2-1|many
CASPGGRSRNNEQFF
TGTGCCAGCCCGGGAGGCAGGAGCCGGAACAATGAGCAGTTCTTC
>TRBV5-5|TRBD2|TRBJ2-1|few
CASSLAREEGSNEQFF
TGTGCCAGCAGCTTGGCGCGGGAGGAGGGGAGCAATGAGCAGTTCTTC
>TRBV5-6|TRBD2|TRBJ2-2|few
CASRIAGGPNTGELFF
TGTGCCAGCAGAATAGCGGGAGGGCCGAACACCGGGGAGCTGTTTTTT
>TRBV6-5|TRBD2|TRBJ2-7|few
CASSLVAGGTNSYEQYF
TGTGCCAGCAGTTTGGTAGCGGGAGGGACCAACTCCTACGAGCAGTACTTC
>TRBV7-2|NA|TRBJ2-7|few
CASSFGDVYEQYF
TGTGCCAGCAGCTTTGGGGACGTCTACGAGCAGTACTTC